This TCR beta chain emerged from a study of beta chain features in type 1 diabetes. The study reverse transcribed the entire isolated RNA, so it sequenced expressed TCRB transcripts. Data came from immunoSEQ multiplex PCR; TCRdb stores just in-frame clones and leaves some out. The sample contains under 500,000 clones, about 30% of which appear only once. This clone came up a few times. Germline CDR1 and CDR2: SGHTA and FQGTGA. The V and J ends lost 5 bases and 1 base respectively, with 12 bases between them. The CDR3 covers 15 residues. Material: naive CD4+ T cells from blood. The gene calls are TRBV7-3 and TRBJ2-1, with D perhaps being TRBD1 or TRBD2 (6 bases each). This receptor was identified in a man aged 18 to 29 in good health. CDR3 in amino acids: CASSLIGGSYNEQFF. The CDR3 nucleotides read TGTGCCAGCAGCCTTATAGGGGGGTCCTACAATGAGCAGTTCTTC.